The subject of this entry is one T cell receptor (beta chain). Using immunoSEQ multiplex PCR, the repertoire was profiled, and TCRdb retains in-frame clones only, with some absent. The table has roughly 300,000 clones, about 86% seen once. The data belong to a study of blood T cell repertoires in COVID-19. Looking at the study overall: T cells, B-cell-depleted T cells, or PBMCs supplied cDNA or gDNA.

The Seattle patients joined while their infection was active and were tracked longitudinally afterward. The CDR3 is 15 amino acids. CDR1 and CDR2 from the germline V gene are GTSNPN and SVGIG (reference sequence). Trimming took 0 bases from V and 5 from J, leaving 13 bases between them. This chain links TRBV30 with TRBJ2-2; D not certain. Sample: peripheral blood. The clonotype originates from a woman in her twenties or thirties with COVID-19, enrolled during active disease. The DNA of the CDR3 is TGTGCCTGGAGTGTACGCCTAGGTAGGACCGGGGAGCTGTTTTTT. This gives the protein CAWSVRLGRTGELFF. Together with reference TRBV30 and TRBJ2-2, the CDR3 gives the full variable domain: SQTIHQWPATLVQPVGSPLSLECTVEGTSNPNLYWYRQAAGRGLQLLFYSVGIGQISSEVPQNLSASRPQDRQFILSSKKLLLSDSGFYLCAWSVRLGRTGELFFGEGSRLTVL.